The clone carrying this T cell receptor (beta chain) was counted ten times or more. CDR3 length: 12 amino acids. The germline V gene has CDR1 SGHTA and CDR2 FQGNSA. V shed 4 bases and J shed 7 bases, with 8 bases lying between them. The data are from a study of T cell repertoires in cytomegalovirus infection. TCRdb recomputed calls from the reads with MiXCR, one row per CDR3 protein. The table lists about 190,000 distinct CDR3 sequences, roughly 27% of them singletons. Sequencing was done on a sample of PBMCs. The sequence was obtained from a human donor in good health (CMV status not recorded). Some clones in this sample may be carry-over from other donors' samples. V and J are TRBV7-2 and TRBJ1-5; no firm D call. The CDR3 DNA sequence: TGTGCCAGCAGCTCCACCGGACAGCCCCAGCATTTT. As protein: CASSSTGQPQHF.